This TCR beta chain was found in a study of blood T cell repertoires in COVID-19. Study in general: The study drew acute and convalescent COVID-19 samples from the United States, Italy and Spain.

The CDR3 loop spans 13 amino acids. V was pared by 3 bases and J by 0 bases, with 4 bases between. Sequencing used immunoSEQ multiplex PCR; TCRdb keeps in-frame clones, though not all of them. The sample contains about 320,000 clones, nearly 90% of which appear only once. The J gene is TRBJ2-3, the V gene TRBV12-3 or TRBV12-4, with D unclear. The clonotype comes from a woman aged 25 to 39 who had recovered from COVID-19. Sample: PBMCs or T cells enriched from blood (not recorded which). The CDR3 DNA sequence: TGTGCCAGCAGTTTTCAGAGCACAGATACGCAGTATTTT. This translates into CASSFQSTDTQYF.